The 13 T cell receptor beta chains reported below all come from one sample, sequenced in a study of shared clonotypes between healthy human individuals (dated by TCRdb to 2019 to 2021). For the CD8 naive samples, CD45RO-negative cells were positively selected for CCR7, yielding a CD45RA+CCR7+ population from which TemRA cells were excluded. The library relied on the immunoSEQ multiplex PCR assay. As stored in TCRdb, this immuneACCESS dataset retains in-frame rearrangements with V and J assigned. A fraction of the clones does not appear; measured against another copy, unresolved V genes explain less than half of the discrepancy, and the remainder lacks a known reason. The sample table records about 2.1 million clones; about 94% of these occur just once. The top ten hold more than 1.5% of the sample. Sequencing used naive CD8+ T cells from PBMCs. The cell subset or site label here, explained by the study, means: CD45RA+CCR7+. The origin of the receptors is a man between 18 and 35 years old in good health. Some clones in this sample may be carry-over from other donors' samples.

The CDR3 nucleotides are TGTGCCAGCAGCCATATAGAAGGTGGCGATGAGCAGTTCTTC. Translating gives CASSHIEGGDEQFF. The J gene is TRBJ2-1, the V gene TRBV14; the D is unclear. The germline V gene has CDR1 SGHDN and CDR2 FVKESK. V was pared by 3 bases and J by 8 bases, with 14 bases between. The CDR3 sequence is 14 residues long.

The CDR3 region has the DNA TGTGCCAGTACCGCCGCCAAAAACATTCAGTACTTC. It specifies CASTAAKNIQYF. The V call is TRBV19, the J call TRBJ2-4, with D unresolved. The germline V gene has CDR1 LNHDA and CDR2 SQIVND (reference sequence). CDR3 length: 12 residues. The V and J ends lost 7 bases and 1 base respectively, with 5 bases between them.

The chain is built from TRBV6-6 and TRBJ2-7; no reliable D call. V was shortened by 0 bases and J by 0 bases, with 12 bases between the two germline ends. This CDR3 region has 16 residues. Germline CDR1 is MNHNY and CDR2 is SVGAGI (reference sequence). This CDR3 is CASSYSKGPSSYEQYF. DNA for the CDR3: TGTGCCAGCAGTTACTCGAAGGGTCCCAGCTCCTACGAGCAGTACTTC.

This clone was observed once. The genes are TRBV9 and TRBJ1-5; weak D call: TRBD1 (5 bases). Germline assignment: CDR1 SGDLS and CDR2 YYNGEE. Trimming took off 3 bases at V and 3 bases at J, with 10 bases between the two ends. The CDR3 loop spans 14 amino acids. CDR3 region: CASSGGRINQPQHF. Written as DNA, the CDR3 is TGTGCCAGCAGCGGGGGACGGATCAATCAGCCCCAGCATTTT.

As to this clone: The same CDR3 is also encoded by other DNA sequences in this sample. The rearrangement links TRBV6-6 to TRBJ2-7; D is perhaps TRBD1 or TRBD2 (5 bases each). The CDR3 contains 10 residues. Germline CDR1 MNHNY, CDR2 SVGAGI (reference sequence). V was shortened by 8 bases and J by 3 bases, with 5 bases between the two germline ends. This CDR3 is CASGGYEQYF. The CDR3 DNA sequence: TGTGCCAGCGGGGGCTACGAGCAGTACTTC.

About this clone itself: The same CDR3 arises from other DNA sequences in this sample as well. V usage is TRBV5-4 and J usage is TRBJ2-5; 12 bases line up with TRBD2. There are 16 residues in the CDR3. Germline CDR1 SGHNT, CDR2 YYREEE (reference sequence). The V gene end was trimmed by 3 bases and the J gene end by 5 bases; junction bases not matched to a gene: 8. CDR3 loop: CASSSGLAGLGETQYF. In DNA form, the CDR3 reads TGTGCCAGCAGCTCGGGACTAGCGGGCCTTGGGGAGACCCAGTACTTC.

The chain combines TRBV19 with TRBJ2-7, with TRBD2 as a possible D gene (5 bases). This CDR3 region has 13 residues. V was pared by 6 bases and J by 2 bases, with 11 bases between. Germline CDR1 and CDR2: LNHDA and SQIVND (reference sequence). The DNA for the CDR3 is TGTGCCAGTAGGGGGAAGGGAGCCTACGAGCAGTACTTC. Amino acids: CASRGKGAYEQYF.

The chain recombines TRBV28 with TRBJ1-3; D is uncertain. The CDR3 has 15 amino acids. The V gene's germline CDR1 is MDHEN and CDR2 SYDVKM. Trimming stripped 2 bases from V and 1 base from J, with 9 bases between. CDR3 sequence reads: CASSLRWGSGNTIYF. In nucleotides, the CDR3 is TGTGCCAGCAGTTTACGATGGGGATCTGGAAACACCATATATTTT.

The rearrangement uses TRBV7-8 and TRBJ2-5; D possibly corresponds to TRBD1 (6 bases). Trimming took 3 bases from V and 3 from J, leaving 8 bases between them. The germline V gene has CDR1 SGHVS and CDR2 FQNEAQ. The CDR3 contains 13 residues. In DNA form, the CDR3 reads TGTGCCAGCAGCTTCGGACAGAAAGAGACCCAGTACTTC. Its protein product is CASSFGQKETQYF.

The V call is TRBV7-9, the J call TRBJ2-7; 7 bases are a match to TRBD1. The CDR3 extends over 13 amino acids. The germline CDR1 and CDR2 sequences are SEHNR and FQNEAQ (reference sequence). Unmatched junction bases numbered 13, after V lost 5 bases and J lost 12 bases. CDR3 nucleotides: TGTGCCAGCAGCCTGAACAACAGGGGTCCAGGGTACTTC. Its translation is CASSLNNRGPGYF.

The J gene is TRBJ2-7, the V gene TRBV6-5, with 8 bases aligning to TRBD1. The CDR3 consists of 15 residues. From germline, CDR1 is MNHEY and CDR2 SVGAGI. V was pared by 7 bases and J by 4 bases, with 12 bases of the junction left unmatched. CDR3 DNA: TGTGCCAGCACCCCTTATTGGACAGGGCAATACGAGCAGTACTTC. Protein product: CASTPYWTGQYEQYF.

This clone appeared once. Written as DNA, the CDR3 is TGTGCCAGCAGTAGGGACAGGGGGCTCTACGAGCAGTACTTC. Translation gives CASSRDRGLYEQYF. V is TRBV2 and J is TRBJ2-7, with 12 bases matching TRBD1. There are 14 residues in the CDR3. CDR1 is SNHLY, CDR2 FYNNEI, per germline. The ends lost 5 bases at V and 3 bases at J; junction bases unmatched: 2.

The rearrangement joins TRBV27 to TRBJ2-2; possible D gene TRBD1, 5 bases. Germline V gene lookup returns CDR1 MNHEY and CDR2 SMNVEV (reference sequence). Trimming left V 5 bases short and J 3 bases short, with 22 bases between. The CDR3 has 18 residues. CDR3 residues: CASSPPQDLESHTGELFF. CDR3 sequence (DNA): TGTGCCAGCAGTCCCCCACAGGATCTGGAGTCCCACACCGGGGAGCTGTTTTTT.